The rows below give T cell receptor beta chains drawn from one sample of a study of regulatory T cells in long-lasting Graves disease. TCRdb analysed the multiplex PCR reads with MiXCR anew, one entry per CDR3 protein. The sample lists hundreds of thousands of distinct CDR3 sequences; roughly 13% were seen once. These same records also appear under a second study, on T cells in Graves' hyperthyroidism and ophthalmopathy.

The sample was peripheral blood mononuclear cells (PBMCs), taken at new diagnosis, from a patient treated with antithyroid drugs. Receptors originate from a man aged 25-45 years with Graves disease. Both conserved end residues are trimmed from each CDR3. The order of the fields is V gene, CDR3 protein.

v_call: TRBV11-2
cdr3_aa: ASSSKTGNPNSPLH

v_call: TRBV9
cdr3_aa: ASSVGGAGANVLT

v_call: TRBV6-1
cdr3_aa: ASSEARLRGYEQY

v_call: TRBV7-6
cdr3_aa: ASSLNGPEAGELF

v_call: TRBV20-1
cdr3_aa: SASRPSYEQY

v_call: TRBV19
cdr3_aa: ASSMVQGRAPYNEQF

v_call: TRBV12-3/TRBV12-4
cdr3_aa: ASSPGQRTAYNEQF

v_call: TRBV2
cdr3_aa: ASSPFGGGSGANVLT

v_call: TRBV2
cdr3_aa: ASSDSSSLSTDTQY

v_call: TRBV20-1
cdr3_aa: SARDLGRGKDTQY

v_call: TRBV18
cdr3_aa: ASSLASGRLRDSYNEQF

v_call: TRBV27
cdr3_aa: ASSPQGAKETQY

v_call: TRBV2
cdr3_aa: ASSEEEGPLPQH

v_call: TRBV19
cdr3_aa: ASSISAGNSPLH

v_call: TRBV2
cdr3_aa: ASRASSYEQY

v_call: TRBV24-1
cdr3_aa: ATSDLTGPLDTQY